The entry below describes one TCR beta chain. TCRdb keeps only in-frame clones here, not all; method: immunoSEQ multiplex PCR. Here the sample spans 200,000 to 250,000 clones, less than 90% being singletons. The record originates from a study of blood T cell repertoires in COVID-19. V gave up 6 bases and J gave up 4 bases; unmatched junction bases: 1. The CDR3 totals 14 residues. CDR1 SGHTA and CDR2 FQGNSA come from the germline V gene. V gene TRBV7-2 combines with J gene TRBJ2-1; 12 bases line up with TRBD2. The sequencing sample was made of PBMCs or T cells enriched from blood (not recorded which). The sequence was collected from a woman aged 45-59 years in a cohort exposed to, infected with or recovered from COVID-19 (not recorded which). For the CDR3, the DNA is TGTGCCAGCAGGCTAGCGGGGGGGTACAATGAGCAGTTCTTC. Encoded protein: CASRLAGGYNEQFF.